This T cell receptor beta chain is drawn from a study of T cells in tuberculosis. Assay: immunoSEQ multiplex PCR; the TCRdb copy retains only in-frame clones and omits some. The profile shows 55,000 to 70,000 clones, around 81% of them singletons. Cells were sorted from thawed PBMC rested overnight and stained with GMM-loaded CD1B tetramer, viability dye and anti-CD3. The lipid loaded on the CD1B tetramers was C32 glucose monomycolate from Rhodococcus equi. The source material was CD1b-GMM tetramer-negative cells sorted from PBMCs. This receptor was obtained from an adult woman with latent tuberculosis.

This CDR3 reads CASSGQANTEAFF. CDR3 DNA: TGTGCCAGCTCAGGCCAGGCCAACACTGAAGCTTTCTTT. The chain combines TRBV18 with TRBJ1-1, with D unresolved. This CDR3 has 13 residues. V dropped 5 bases and J dropped 2 bases, with 9 bases sitting between them. Per germline, CDR1 KGHSH and CDR2 LQKENI.